A selection of T cell receptor beta chains follows, all from one sample in a study of OX40 agonist ivuxolimab in advanced cancers. Sequencing used immunoSEQ multiplex PCR; TCRdb keeps in-frame clones, though not all of them. The sample records about 47,000 clones, 88% being singletons. The sequencing used CD4+ or CD8+ T cells sorted from blood, collected in a trial of the OX40 agonist ivuxolimab. Receptors were obtained from an adult with an advanced solid tumor such as melanoma, head and neck, liver or kidney cancer. The CDR3 runs from the conserved cysteine through the conserved F or W. D genes are given only for firm matches. Clone size, where shown, is once, few, many, or a class for clones that have expanded.

size: .; V: TRBV19; J: TRBJ1-3; D: .; DNA: TGTGCCAGCGTCGGAAGGGGCTCTGGAAACACCATATATTTT; CDR3: CASVGRGSGNTIYF
size: .; V: TRBV30; J: TRBJ2-1; D: TRBD1; DNA: TGTGCCTGGAGTCCCGGGACAGGGGAGATTAGGCCTTACAATGAGCAGTTCTTC; CDR3: CAWSPGTGEIRPYNEQFF
size: .; V: TRBV11-3; J: TRBJ2-7; D: TRBD1; DNA: TGTGCCAGCAGCCCAGGACAGGGCCTCGGGGACGAGCAGTACTTC; CDR3: CASSPGQGLGDEQYF
size: .; V: TRBV19; J: TRBJ2-1; D: .; DNA: TGTGCCAGTAGTATCGGGACTTTATACAATGAGCAGTTCTTC; CDR3: CASSIGTLYNEQFF
size: .; V: TRBV7-9; J: TRBJ2-3; D: .; DNA: TGTGCCAGCAGCTGGACGGATGGCACAGATACGCAGTATTTT; CDR3: CASSWTDGTDTQYF
size: .; V: TRBV28; J: TRBJ2-7; D: .; DNA: TGTGCCAGCAGACTACTAGGAGGCGAGCAGTACTTC; CDR3: CASRLLGGEQYF
size: .; V: TRBV19; J: TRBJ2-6; D: .; DNA: TGTGCCAGTAGGCCGGGACGCCGCTCTGGGGCCAACGTCCTGACTTTC; CDR3: CASRPGRRSGANVLTF
size: .; V: TRBV29-1; J: TRBJ2-1; D: .; DNA: TGCAGCGTGTCGTCGTCGGGGAATGAGCAGTTCTTC; CDR3: CSVSSSGNEQFF
size: .; V: TRBV7-8; J: TRBJ2-2; D: .; DNA: TGTGCCAGCAGCCGACTTGAGGCAACCTCGGGGGGGGAGCTGTTTTTT; CDR3: CASSRLEATSGGELFF
size: .; V: TRBV18; J: TRBJ1-2; D: TRBD1; DNA: TGTGCCAGCTCACCACCGGGACAGTCCTATGGCTACACCTTC; CDR3: CASSPPGQSYGYTF
size: .; V: TRBV19; J: TRBJ2-5; D: .; DNA: TGTGCCAGTAGTCGTCGGGAAGTTTTAGAGACCCAGTACTTC; CDR3: CASSRREVLETQYF
size: .; V: TRBV18; J: TRBJ2-5; D: TRBD2; DNA: TGTGCCAGCTCACTCATGTCGGGACTAGCCTTGGAGACCCAGTACTTC; CDR3: CASSLMSGLALETQYF
size: .; V: TRBV10-3; J: TRBJ1-1; D: TRBD1; DNA: TGTGCCATCAGTGAGTCGGACAGGTCTGGCGGCACTGAAGCTTTCTTT; CDR3: CAISESDRSGGTEAFF
size: .; V: TRBV25-1; J: TRBJ1-4; D: .; DNA: TGTGCCAGCAGTGAGGGGGGGAGGGAAAAACTGTTTTTT; CDR3: CASSEGGREKLFF
size: .; V: TRBV5-1; J: TRBJ1-1; D: TRBD1; DNA: TGCGCCAGCAGCCCGGGGACAGGGAACACTGAAGCTTTCTTT; CDR3: CASSPGTGNTEAFF
size: .; V: TRBV7-3; J: TRBJ1-5; D: .; DNA: TGTGCCAGCAGCTTAACCTATCTCGGTCAGCCCCAGCATTTT; CDR3: CASSLTYLGQPQHF
size: .; V: TRBV9; J: TRBJ1-2; D: .; DNA: TGTGCCAGCAGCGTAGGGGCAGAGGGCTACACCTTC; CDR3: CASSVGAEGYTF
size: .; V: TRBV10-1; J: TRBJ1-3; D: .; DNA: TGCGCCAGCAGCCCGAATGGAAACACCATATATTTT; CDR3: CASSPNGNTIYF
size: .; V: TRBV10-3; J: TRBJ2-7; D: TRBD2; DNA: TGTGCCATCAGCCGGACTAGCGGGAGGTACGAGCAGTACTTC; CDR3: CAISRTSGRYEQYF
size: .; V: TRBV7-9; J: TRBJ2-5; D: TRBD1; DNA: TGTGCCAGCAGCTTAGCTCGGGACAGGGAGACCCAGTACTTC; CDR3: CASSLARDRETQYF
size: .; V: TRBV18; J: TRBJ2-7; D: .; DNA: TGTGCCAGCTCACCACTTGCCGGGGTTACGCACGAGCAGTACTTC; CDR3: CASSPLAGVTHEQYF
size: .; V: TRBV4-1; J: TRBJ1-5; D: TRBD1; DNA: TGCGCCAGCAGCCAACAGGGACAGAACAATCAGCCCCAGCATTTT; CDR3: CASSQQGQNNQPQHF
size: .; V: TRBV6-5; J: TRBJ2-1; D: TRBD1; DNA: TGTGCCAGCAGTTACCGGGGACAGCGGAACAATGAGCAGTTCTTC; CDR3: CASSYRGQRNNEQFF
size: .; V: TRBV15; J: TRBJ2-7; D: TRBD1; DNA: TGTGCCACCAGCATTGCAGGGGGCGGCTACGAGCAGTACTTC; CDR3: CATSIAGGGYEQYF
size: few; V: TRBV27; J: TRBJ2-1; D: TRBD2; DNA: TGTGCCAGTCGATTGGGATATACTAGCGGGAGTGGATATGAGCAGTTCTTC; CDR3: CASRLGYTSGSGYEQFF
size: .; V: TRBV7-9; J: TRBJ2-3; D: .; DNA: TGTGCCAGCAGCTCCTTTAGGGGCACAGATACGCAGTATTTT; CDR3: CASSSFRGTDTQYF
size: .; V: TRBV28; J: TRBJ2-7; D: .; DNA: TGTGCCAGCATAGAACAGCACTCCTACGAGCAGTACTTC; CDR3: CASIEQHSYEQYF
size: .; V: TRBV5-1; J: TRBJ1-1; D: .; DNA: TGCGCCAGCAGCTTCCTACAGGGTAACACTGAAGCTTTCTTT; CDR3: CASSFLQGNTEAFF
size: .; V: TRBV25-1; J: TRBJ2-3; D: .; DNA: TGTGCCAGCAGTCACCCCCCAAGGGATACGCAGTATTTT; CDR3: CASSHPPRDTQYF
size: .; V: TRBV11-3; J: TRBJ2-3; D: .; DNA: TGTGCCAGCAGCCCCCAACAGGGAAGTACGCAGTATTTT; CDR3: CASSPQQGSTQYF
size: .; V: TRBV6-6; J: TRBJ2-1; D: TRBD2; DNA: TGTGCCAGCAGTTACTCCCTAGCGGGAGATAATGAGCAGTTCTTC; CDR3: CASSYSLAGDNEQFF
size: .; V: TRBV19; J: TRBJ1-2; D: TRBD1; DNA: TGTGCCAGTAGTCAGTTGTCCAGGGGGCAGCATGGCTACACCTTC; CDR3: CASSQLSRGQHGYTF
size: .; V: TRBV4-1; J: TRBJ1-4; D: TRBD1; DNA: TGCGCCAGCAGCCAAGATGGGGCCAGGGGGTCTGAAAAACTGTTTTTT; CDR3: CASSQDGARGSEKLFF
size: .; V: TRBV7-8; J: TRBJ2-2; D: .; DNA: TGTGCCAGCAGCTCCCGGGATTACACCGGGGAGCTGTTTTTT; CDR3: CASSSRDYTGELFF
size: .; V: TRBV19; J: TRBJ1-4; D: .; DNA: TGTGCCAGTAGCGGGCAGGATAATGAAAAACTGTTTTTT; CDR3: CASSGQDNEKLFF
size: .; V: TRBV11-2; J: TRBJ2-2; D: TRBD2; DNA: TGTGCCAGCAGCAGACTAGCTGAGAACACCGGGGAGCTGTTTTTT; CDR3: CASSRLAENTGELFF
size: .; V: TRBV18; J: TRBJ2-3; D: .; DNA: TGTGCCAGCTCAGGAGCATATAGCACAGATACGCAGTATTTT; CDR3: CASSGAYSTDTQYF
size: few; V: TRBV10-2; J: TRBJ1-5; D: TRBD1; DNA: TGCGCCAGCAGCCCCGACAGGGCTCTCAATCAGCCCCAGCATTTT; CDR3: CASSPDRALNQPQHF
size: .; V: TRBV4-2; J: TRBJ1-2; D: .; DNA: TGTGCCAGCAGCCAAGATCCGGGGGGCTACACCTTC; CDR3: CASSQDPGGYTF
size: .; V: TRBV29-1; J: TRBJ2-3; D: TRBD2; DNA: TGCAGCGTTGATCCGACTAGCCTAAGCACAGATACGCAGTATTTT; CDR3: CSVDPTSLSTDTQYF
size: .; V: TRBV28; J: TRBJ2-7; D: TRBD1; DNA: TGTGCCAGCAGTTCCCATGGACAGGGAGAGCAGTACTTC; CDR3: CASSSHGQGEQYF
size: .; V: TRBV6-1; J: TRBJ2-1; D: .; DNA: TGTGCCAGCACCCAAATGACTGGAAACAATGAGCAGTTCTTC; CDR3: CASTQMTGNNEQFF
size: .; V: TRBV9; J: TRBJ2-7; D: .; DNA: TGTGCCAGCAGCGTAACCGGGAGCTCCTACGAGCAGTACTTC; CDR3: CASSVTGSSYEQYF
size: .; V: TRBV18; J: TRBJ1-5; D: .; DNA: TGTGCCAGCTCACCCTACCAGGCGGGGGAGGGTCAGCCCCAGCATTTT; CDR3: CASSPYQAGEGQPQHF
size: .; V: TRBV7-2; J: TRBJ2-7; D: TRBD2; DNA: TGTGCCAGCAGCTTTAGCGGGATCTCCTACGAGCAGTACTTC; CDR3: CASSFSGISYEQYF
size: .; V: TRBV5-4; J: TRBJ1-1; D: .; DNA: TGTGCCAGCAGCTTTGCTCTGAACACTGAAGCTTTCTTT; CDR3: CASSFALNTEAFF
size: .; V: TRBV2; J: TRBJ2-3; D: TRBD2; DNA: TGTGCCAGCAGTGATACTAGCGGGAGGAGTACAGATACGCAGTATTTT; CDR3: CASSDTSGRSTDTQYF
size: .; V: TRBV18; J: TRBJ2-7; D: .; DNA: TGTGCCAGCTCACCTGCGGGACAGAGCCCTACGCAGCAGTACTTC; CDR3: CASSPAGQSPTQQYF
size: few; V: TRBV5-1; J: TRBJ2-5; D: .; DNA: TGCGCCAGCAGCTTGGCCGGCGGTCAAGAGACCCAGTACTTC; CDR3: CASSLAGGQETQYF
size: .; V: TRBV2; J: TRBJ1-1; D: .; DNA: TGTGCCAGCGGGGGGATGAACACTGAAGCTTTCTTT; CDR3: CASGGMNTEAFF
size: .; V: TRBV25-1; J: TRBJ1-2; D: .; DNA: TGTGCCAGCAGGCCCCAGGTGGGTGGAGGCTACACCTTC; CDR3: CASRPQVGGGYTF
size: few; V: TRBV5-1; J: TRBJ2-1; D: .; DNA: TGCGCCAGCACCCGGGACGTCCAAACCTACAATGAGCAGTTCTTC; CDR3: CASTRDVQTYNEQFF
size: .; V: TRBV27; J: TRBJ2-5; D: .; DNA: TGTGCCAGCAGTTTATTGGCTAGCGAGGAGACCCAGTACTTC; CDR3: CASSLLASEETQYF
size: once; V: TRBV5-8; J: TRBJ1-2; D: .; DNA: TGTGCCAGCAGCTTGGTCGCCCGGGCTGGGGACTATGGCTACACCTTC; CDR3: CASSLVARAGDYGYTF
size: .; V: TRBV11-3; J: TRBJ2-5; D: .; DNA: TGTGCCAGCAGCTTAGGTGTGGGGATCCAGGAGACCCAGTACTTC; CDR3: CASSLGVGIQETQYF